Shown below are 30 T cell receptor beta chains from a single sample sequenced in a study of T cell responses to AZD1222 COVID-19 vaccine. Method: immunoSEQ multiplex PCR; TCRdb's copy keeps in-frame clones and lacks some. The sample has about 76,000 clones; approximately 91% are singletons. Sample: peripheral blood, taken on day 0 of AZD1222 vaccination. All receptors come from an adult in good health.

This chain uses TRBV28 with TRBJ1-2, with 7 bases aligning to TRBD1. CDR1 and CDR2 from the germline V gene are MDHEN and SYDVKM. Trimming cost V 10 bases and J 8 bases; bases outside gene matches: 13. The CDR3 runs to 13 residues. DNA of the CDR3: TGTGCCACCCTGATCCGGGACAGAACCGGCTACACCTTC. Amino acid sequence: CATLIRDRTGYTF.

The chain carries TRBV7-3 and TRBJ2-7; no definite D call. The CDR3 spans 13 residues. Germline-derived CDR1 and CDR2 are SGHTA and FQGTGA. The V gene lost 1 base and the J gene lost 5 bases, with 9 bases spanning the gap. This CDR3 reads CASSLSSNHEQYF. The CDR3 coding sequence is TGTGCCAGCAGCTTAAGCTCGAACCACGAGCAGTACTTC.

This clone has a single count. V is TRBV18 and J is TRBJ1-1; D ambiguous. V lost 1 base, J lost 1 base, and 7 bases lay in between. The CDR3 spans 14 residues. CDR1 and CDR2 from the germline V gene are KGHSH and LQKENI. CDR3 sequence: CASSPQTENTEAFF. In DNA form, the CDR3 reads TGTGCCAGCTCACCACAAACAGAGAACACTGAAGCTTTCTTT.

The V call is TRBV9, the J call TRBJ2-5, with 8 bases aligning to TRBD2. Germline V lookup: CDR1 SGDLS, CDR2 YYNGEE. The CDR3 is 14 amino acids. V dropped 8 bases and J dropped 1; count of bases not matched to a gene: 7. The CDR3 DNA is TGTGCCAGGCGCCCCCTAGCGGGCCAAGAGACCCAGTACTTC. This translates into CARRPLAGQETQYF.

The V gene is TRBV2, the J gene TRBJ1-2; TRBD1 agrees at 8 bases. The CDR3 is 14 residues long. V shed 2 bases, J shed 3 bases, and the junction held 2 bases outside the gene matches. Germline CDR1 reads SNHLY; CDR2 reads FYNNEI. Here the CDR3 DNA reads TGTGCCAGCAGTGAACAGACAGGGGACTATGGCTACACCTTC. Translation gives CASSEQTGDYGYTF. The whole variable domain, filled in from reference TRBV2 and TRBJ1-2, reads EPEVTQTPSHQVTQMGQEVILRCVPISNHLYFYWYRQILGQKVEFLVSFYNNEISEKSEIFDDQFSVERPDGSNFTLKIRSTKLEDSAMYFCASSEQTGDYGYTFGSGTRLTVV.

This rearrangement joins TRBV11-3 to TRBJ2-2; 7 bases are shared with TRBD2. This CDR3 contains 14 residues. V gave up 8 bases and J gave up 6 bases; unmatched junction bases: 9. Germline loops: CDR1 SGHNT, CDR2 YENEEA. The CDR3, as DNA: TGTGCCAGCTCACGACTAGCTAGTTCCGGGGAGCTGTTTTTT. This sequence encodes CASSRLASSGELFF.

CDR3 sequence reads: CASSTGTGGNEQYV. CDR3 bases: TGTGCCAGCTCGACCGGGACAGGGGGCAACGAGCAGTACGTC. The chain links TRBV18 to TRBJ2-7; 12 bases fit TRBD1. CDR1 and CDR2 from the germline V gene are KGHSH and LQKENI. Unmatched junction bases numbered 5, after V lost 6 bases and J lost 5 bases. The CDR3 is made up of 14 amino acids.

The sample holds one count of this clone. The V and J genes are TRBV7-9 and TRBJ1-1, with D perhaps TRBD1 (6 bases). The CDR3 is made up of 14 amino acids. Germline-derived CDR1 and CDR2 are SEHNR and FQNEAQ (reference sequence). The V end lost 5 bases, the J end lost 2 bases, and 12 bases lay between the germline ends. DNA of the CDR3: TGTGCCAGCAGCATACAGGGTATAAACACTGAAGCTTTCTTT. It codes for CASSIQGINTEAFF.

The CDR3 region has the DNA TGTGCCATCAGTGCTGGTGATAGGTACGAGCAGTACTTC. Amino acids: CAISAGDRYEQYF. The chain uses TRBV10-3 and TRBJ2-7; D is unresolved. Germline V gives CDR1 ENHRY, CDR2 SYGVKD. This CDR3 spans 13 amino acids. V lost 4 bases, J lost 4 bases, and 11 bases lay in between.

This sequence joins TRBV18 and TRBJ2-3, with a tentative D call TRBD2 (6 bases). Germline lookup yields CDR1 KGHSH and CDR2 LQKENI. Trimming left V 1 base short and J 4 bases short, with 15 bases between. The CDR3 contains 16 residues. The CDR3 DNA sequence: TGTGCCAGCTCACCACGGGCTAGCGACATACCAGATACGCAGTATTTT. Translating gives CASSPRASDIPDTQYF.

This clone has only one observation. The CDR3 reads CASSTQGATGELFF. DNA of the CDR3: TGTGCCAGTAGTACACAGGGGGCGACCGGGGAGCTGTTTTTT. The chain has TRBV19 and TRBJ2-2, with TRBD1 identical over 9 bases. The CDR3 spans 14 residues. In germline, CDR1 is LNHDA, CDR2 SQIVND (reference sequence). Trimming cost V 4 bases and J 5 bases; bases outside gene matches: 2.

The V gene is TRBV30, the J gene TRBJ2-3; the D gene is possibly TRBD2 (6 bases). The CDR3 consists of 16 residues. Deletions cut 3 bases from V and 0 bases from J, with 16 bases between. Germline V lookup: CDR1 GTSNPN, CDR2 SVGIG (reference sequence). The CDR3 protein is CAWSAPGLGSTDTQYF. The CDR3 region has the DNA TGTGCCTGGAGCGCACCGGGACTCGGGAGCACAGATACGCAGTATTTT.

This chain connects TRBV19 to TRBJ1-1; D call uncertain. The germline V gene encodes CDR1 LNHDA and CDR2 SQIVND (reference sequence). V lost 1 base and J 2 bases, leaving 5 bases between the germline ends. CDR3 length: 13 amino acids. In DNA, the CDR3 is TGTGCCAGTAGTATAGTCAGAAACACTGAAGCTTTCTTT. It specifies CASSIVRNTEAFF.

This chain connects TRBV7-9 to TRBJ1-2; no firm D call. CDR1 and CDR2 (germline): SEHNR, FQNEAQ (reference sequence). V lost 1 base and J 8 bases, leaving 11 bases between the germline ends. This CDR3 is built from 13 residues. This CDR3 is CASSLGETGGYTF. The CDR3 bases are TGTGCCAGCAGCTTAGGAGAGACGGGGGGCTACACCTTC.

This clone has a single count. CDR3 nucleotide sequence: TGTGCCAGCAGCCCAACCTTGGACAGGGGGATGTCACCCCTCCACTTT. This encodes CASSPTLDRGMSPLHF. This chain connects TRBV3-1 (or the pseudogene TRBV3-2) to TRBJ1-6, with 10 bases fitting TRBD1. With V trimmed by 4 bases and J by 10 bases, 10 bases remained unmatched. Germline CDR1 and CDR2: LGHDT and YNNKEL (reference sequence). This CDR3 contains 16 residues.

V gene TRBV18 combines with J gene TRBJ2-7; D ambiguous. The germline V and J ends were trimmed by 5 bases and 0 bases, with 14 bases remaining between them. The CDR3 is 15 residues long. Germline CDR1 KGHSH, CDR2 LQKENI. CDR3 loop: CASSALGLSSYEQYF. The CDR3 DNA sequence: TGTGCCAGCTCAGCCCTTGGTCTGAGCTCCTACGAGCAGTACTTC.

V usage is TRBV29-1 and J usage is TRBJ1-1, with 8 bases aligning to TRBD1. The V and J ends lost 4 bases and 0 bases, in that order; junction bases with no gene match: 13. CDR3 length: 17 residues. Germline V lookup: CDR1 SQVTM, CDR2 ANQGSEA. The CDR3 DNA sequence: TGCAGCGTTGTACTCGGACAGGGTGCCGATATGAACACTGAAGCTTTCTTT. Protein product: CSVVLGQGADMNTEAFF.

The chain employs TRBV2 and TRBJ2-2; 9 nucleotides line up with TRBD2. The CDR3 is 14 amino acids. Losses at the gene ends were 11 bases for V and 5 bases for J; bases not matched to a gene: 9. The germline CDR1 and CDR2 sequences are SNHLY and FYNNEI. The CDR3 region has the DNA TGTGCCCCCGAGACTAGCGGCACGACCGGGGAGCTGTTTTTT. Residues: CAPETSGTTGELFF.

The chain uses TRBV7-3 and TRBJ2-1; maybe TRBD2 (6 bases). Germline loops: CDR1 SGHTA, CDR2 FQGTGA. CDR3 length: 14 residues. V was shortened by 4 bases and J by 9 bases, with 16 bases between the two germline ends. In nucleotides, the CDR3 is TGTGCCAGCAGCTCCAGACTAGAGGCGGGTGAGCAGTTCTTC. Amino acid sequence: CASSSRLEAGEQFF.

This clone appeared a single time. V usage is TRBV27 and J usage is TRBJ2-3; 9 positions agree with TRBD2. CDR3 size: 16 residues. Germline assignment: CDR1 MNHEY and CDR2 SMNVEV (reference sequence). V lost 2 bases to trimming and J lost 5 bases; unmatched junction nucleotides: 8. The CDR3 nucleotides are TGTGCCAGCAGTTTAGCGGGGGGACTAGCTAGAGATACGCAGTATTTT. It specifies CASSLAGGLARDTQYF.

This chain joins TRBV2 and TRBJ2-7; 7 bases line up with TRBD1. This CDR3 spans 14 amino acids. V shed 4 bases and J 3 bases; nucleotides not matched to a gene: 6. The germline CDR1 and CDR2 sequences are SNHLY and FYNNEI. The DNA of the CDR3 is TGTGCCAGCAGTGCACGAGGACAGGTCTACGAGCAGTACTTC. It specifies CASSARGQVYEQYF.

This chain uses TRBV12-3 or TRBV12-4 with TRBJ1-3, with D possibly TRBD1 on 5 matching bases. The CDR3 consists of 12 residues. The germline V and J ends were trimmed by 5 bases and 7 bases, with 9 bases remaining between them. The chain's CDR3 is CASSRGDNTIYF. As DNA, the CDR3 is TGTGCCAGCAGTCGGGGGGACAACACCATATATTTT.

The chain recombines TRBV23-1 with TRBJ2-7; a possible D gene is TRBD1 (5 bases). TRBV23-1 is given ORF status, its function remaining uncertain. The germline V and J ends were trimmed by 7 bases and 6 bases, with 25 bases remaining between them. The CDR3 is 16 residues long. CDR3 sequence: CASTVVLSQGPGEQYV. In nucleotides, the CDR3 is TGCGCCAGCACCGTAGTTTTATCCCAGGGCCCGGGCGAGCAGTACGTC.

V and J are TRBV29-1 and TRBJ2-7; perhaps D is TRBD1 or TRBD2 (6 bases each). The CDR3 contains 14 residues. Looked up from germline, CDR1 is SQVTM and CDR2 is ANQGSEA. Trimming stripped 5 bases from V and 1 base from J, with 15 bases between. CDR3 nucleotide sequence: TGCAGCGTTCAAAGGGGGGCTCTTTCCTACGAGCAGTACTTC. Translated: CSVQRGALSYEQYF.

This clone was recorded only once. V usage is TRBV5-4 and J usage is TRBJ1-4; D possibly corresponds to TRBD1 (5 bases). The CDR3 length is 12 residues. The ends were cut back, 3 bases at V and 11 bases at J, with 11 bases in the middle. In germline, CDR1 is SGHNT, CDR2 YYREEE (reference sequence). Written as DNA, the CDR3 is TGTGCCAGCAGCTCACAGGAGGCCAAACTGTTTTTT. Encoded protein: CASSSQEAKLFF. The full variable domain, its missing parts supplied by reference TRBV5-4 and TRBJ1-4, is ETGVTQSPTHLIKTRGQQVTLRCSSQSGHNTVSWYQQALGQGPQFIFQYYREEENGRGNFPPRFSGLQFPNYSSELNVNALELDDSALYLCASSSQEAKLFFGSGTQLSVL.

This rearrangement joins TRBV19 to TRBJ1-5; no firm D call. This CDR3 is 13 amino acids long. V was cut by 8 bases and J by 2 bases, with 10 bases left in between. Per the germline V gene, CDR1 is LNHDA and CDR2 is SQIVND (reference sequence). This chain's CDR3 is CASEMGGNQPQHF. The DNA for the CDR3 is TGTGCCAGTGAAATGGGCGGCAATCAGCCCCAGCATTTT.

Here the CDR3 reads CASSYGQGNSPLHF. The CDR3 DNA sequence: TGTGCCAGCAGCTACGGACAGGGAAATTCACCCCTCCACTTT. This sequence joins TRBV7-2 and TRBJ1-6; 8 nucleotides align to TRBD1. J lost 7 bases, V lost 4 bases, and 3 bases had no gene match. CDR3 length: 14 amino acids. Germline V gene lookup returns CDR1 SGHTA and CDR2 FQGNSA.

The V call is TRBV19, the J call TRBJ1-5; no clear D. This CDR3 spans 14 amino acids. The ends were cut back, 3 bases at V and 0 bases at J, with 6 bases in the middle. The germline gives CDR1 LNHDA, CDR2 SQIVND (reference sequence). The CDR3 reads CASSMRHSNQPQHF. CDR3 bases: TGTGCCAGTAGTATGAGACATAGCAATCAGCCCCAGCATTTT. Complete variable domain (other parts from reference TRBV19 and TRBJ1-5): DGGITQSPKYLFRKEGQNVTLSCEQNLNHDAMYWYRQDPGQGLRLIYYSQIVNDFQKGDIAEGYSVSREKKESFPLTVTSAQKNPTAFYLCASSMRHSNQPQHFGDGTRLSIL.

The chain carries TRBV5-6 and TRBJ1-2; 9 bases map to TRBD1. With V trimmed by 0 bases and J by 5 bases, 8 bases remained unmatched. From germline, CDR1 is SGHDT and CDR2 YYEEEE. The CDR3 extends over 16 amino acids. The CDR3 loop reads CASSLGDRELFYGYTF. The CDR3 region has the DNA TGTGCCAGCAGCTTGGGGGACAGGGAGCTTTTTTATGGCTACACCTTC. The full variable domain, its missing parts supplied by reference TRBV5-6 and TRBJ1-2, is DAGVTQSPTHLIKTRGQQVTLRCSPKSGHDTVSWYQQALGQGPQFIFQYYEEEERQRGNFPDRFSGHQFPNYSSELNVNALLLGDSALYLCASSLGDRELFYGYTFGSGTRLTVV.

On this clone itself: Other DNA sequences of this sample code for an identical CDR3. The J gene is TRBJ1-5, the V gene TRBV6-5, with a weak D call TRBD1 (6 bases). Germline CDR1 and CDR2: MNHEY and SVGAGI. V was cut by 5 bases and J by 5 bases, with 10 bases left in between. The CDR3 length is 13 residues. The CDR3: CASSRGQDQPQHF. CDR3 nucleotides: TGTGCCAGCAGTCGGGGGCAAGATCAGCCCCAGCATTTT.